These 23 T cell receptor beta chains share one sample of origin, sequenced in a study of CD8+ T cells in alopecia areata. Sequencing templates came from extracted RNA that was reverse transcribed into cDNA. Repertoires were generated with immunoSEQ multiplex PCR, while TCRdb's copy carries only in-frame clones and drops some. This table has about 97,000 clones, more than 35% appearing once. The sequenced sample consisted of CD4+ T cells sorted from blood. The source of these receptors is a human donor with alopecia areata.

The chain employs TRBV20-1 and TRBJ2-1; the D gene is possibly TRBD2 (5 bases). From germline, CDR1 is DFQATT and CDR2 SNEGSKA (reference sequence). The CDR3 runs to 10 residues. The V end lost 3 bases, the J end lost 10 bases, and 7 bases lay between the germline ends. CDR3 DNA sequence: TGCAGTGCTAGTCAGCGGGAGCAGTTCTTC. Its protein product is CSASQREQFF.

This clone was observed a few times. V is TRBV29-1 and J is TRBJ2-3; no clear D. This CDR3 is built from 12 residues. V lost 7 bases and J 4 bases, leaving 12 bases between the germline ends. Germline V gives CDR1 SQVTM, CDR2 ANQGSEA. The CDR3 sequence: CSAGPVADTQYF. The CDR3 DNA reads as TGCAGCGCCGGCCCGGTGGCAGATACGCAGTATTTT.

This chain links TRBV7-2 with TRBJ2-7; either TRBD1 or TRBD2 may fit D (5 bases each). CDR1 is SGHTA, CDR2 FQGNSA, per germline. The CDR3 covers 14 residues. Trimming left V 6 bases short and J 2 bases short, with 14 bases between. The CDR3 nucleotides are TGTGCCAGCAGTAGCACAAGGGGACCCTACGAGCAGTACTTC. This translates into CASSSTRGPYEQYF.

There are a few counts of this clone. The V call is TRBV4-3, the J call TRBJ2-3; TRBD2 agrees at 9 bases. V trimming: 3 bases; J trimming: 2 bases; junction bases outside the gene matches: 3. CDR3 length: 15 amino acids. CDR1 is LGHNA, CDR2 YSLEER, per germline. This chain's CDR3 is CASSQTSGNTDTQYF. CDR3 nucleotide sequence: TGCGCCAGCAGCCAGACTAGCGGCAACACAGATACGCAGTATTTT.

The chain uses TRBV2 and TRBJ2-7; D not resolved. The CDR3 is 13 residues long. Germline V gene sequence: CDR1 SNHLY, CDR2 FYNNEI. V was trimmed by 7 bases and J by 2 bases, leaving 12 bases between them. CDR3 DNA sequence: TGTGCCAGCAATCCGGGCCGAACCTACGAGCAGTACTTC. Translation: CASNPGRTYEQYF.

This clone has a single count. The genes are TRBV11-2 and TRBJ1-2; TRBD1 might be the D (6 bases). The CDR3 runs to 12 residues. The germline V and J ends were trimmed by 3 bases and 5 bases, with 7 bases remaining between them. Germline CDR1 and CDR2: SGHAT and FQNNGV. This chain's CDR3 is CASSFTGYGYTF. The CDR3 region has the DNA TGTGCCAGCAGCTTCACAGGGTATGGCTACACCTTC. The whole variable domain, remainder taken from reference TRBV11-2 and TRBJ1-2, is EAGVAQSPRYKIIEKRQSVAFWCNPISGHATLYWYQQILGQGPKLLIQFQNNGVVDDSQLPKDRFSAERLKGVDSTLKIQPAKLEDSAVYLCASSFTGYGYTFGSGTRLTVV.

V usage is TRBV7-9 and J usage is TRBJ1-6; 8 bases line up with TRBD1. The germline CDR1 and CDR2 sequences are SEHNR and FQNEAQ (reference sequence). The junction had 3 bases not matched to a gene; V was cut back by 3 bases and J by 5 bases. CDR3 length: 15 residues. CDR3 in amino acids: CASSFGTGDNSPLHF. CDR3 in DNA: TGTGCCAGCAGCTTCGGGACAGGAGATAATTCACCCCTCCACTTT.

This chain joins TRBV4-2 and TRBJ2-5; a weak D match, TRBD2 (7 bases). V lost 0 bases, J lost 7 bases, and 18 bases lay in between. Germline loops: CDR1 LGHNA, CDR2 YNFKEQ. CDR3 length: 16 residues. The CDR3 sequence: CASSQETLAETGTQYF. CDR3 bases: TGTGCCAGCAGCCAAGAAACTCTAGCGGAGACAGGGACCCAGTACTTC.

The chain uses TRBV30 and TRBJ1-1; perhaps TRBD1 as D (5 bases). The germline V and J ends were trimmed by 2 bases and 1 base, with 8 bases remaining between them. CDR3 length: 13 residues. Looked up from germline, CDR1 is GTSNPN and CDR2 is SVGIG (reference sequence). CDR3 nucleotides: TGTGCCTGGAGTCCCCAGGGGAACACTGAAGCTTTCTTT. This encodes CAWSPQGNTEAFF. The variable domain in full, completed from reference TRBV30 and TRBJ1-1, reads SQTIHQWPATLVQPVGSPLSLECTVEGTSNPNLYWYRQAAGRGLQLLFYSVGIGQISSEVPQNLSASRPQDRQFILSSKKLLLSDSGFYLCAWSPQGNTEAFFGQGTRLTVV.

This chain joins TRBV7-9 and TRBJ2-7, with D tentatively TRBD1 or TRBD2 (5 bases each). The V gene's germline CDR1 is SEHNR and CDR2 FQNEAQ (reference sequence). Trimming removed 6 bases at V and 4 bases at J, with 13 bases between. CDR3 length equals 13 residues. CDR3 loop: CASSGGMSYEQYF. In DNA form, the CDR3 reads TGTGCCAGCAGTGGGGGAATGTCATACGAGCAGTACTTC.

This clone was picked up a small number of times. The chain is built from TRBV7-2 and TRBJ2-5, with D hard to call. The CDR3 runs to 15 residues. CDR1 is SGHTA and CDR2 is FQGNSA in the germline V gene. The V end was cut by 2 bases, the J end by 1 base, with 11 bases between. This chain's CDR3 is CASSLNGNSQETQYF. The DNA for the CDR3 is TGTGCCAGCAGCTTAAATGGGAACAGCCAAGAGACCCAGTACTTC.

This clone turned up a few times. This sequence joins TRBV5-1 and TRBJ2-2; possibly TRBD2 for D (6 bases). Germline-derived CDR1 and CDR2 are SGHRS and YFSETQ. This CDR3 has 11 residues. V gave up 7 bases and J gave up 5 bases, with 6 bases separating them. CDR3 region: CASRGTGELFF. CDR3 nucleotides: TGCGCCAGCCGGGGGACCGGGGAGCTGTTTTTT.

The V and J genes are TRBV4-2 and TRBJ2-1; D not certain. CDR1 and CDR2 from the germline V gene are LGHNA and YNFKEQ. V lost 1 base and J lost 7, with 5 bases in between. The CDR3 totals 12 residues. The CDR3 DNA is TGTGCCAGCAGCCAAGCCCGAAATGAGCAGTTCTTC. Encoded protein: CASSQARNEQFF.

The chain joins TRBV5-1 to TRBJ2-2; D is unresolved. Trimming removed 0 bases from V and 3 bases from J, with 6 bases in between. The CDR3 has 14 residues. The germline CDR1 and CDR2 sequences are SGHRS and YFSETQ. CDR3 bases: TGCGCCAGCAGCTTGGGCAGCCACACCGGGGAGCTGTTTTTT. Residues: CASSLGSHTGELFF.

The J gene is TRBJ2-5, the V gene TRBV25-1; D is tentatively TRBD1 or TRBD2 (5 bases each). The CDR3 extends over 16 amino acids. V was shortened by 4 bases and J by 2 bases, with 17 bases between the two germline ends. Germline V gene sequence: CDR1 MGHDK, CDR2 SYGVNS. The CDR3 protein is CASSGSSGTIQETQYF. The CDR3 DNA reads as TGTGCCAGCAGTGGGTCGTCCGGGACGATACAAGAGACCCAGTACTTC.

The CDR3 reads CASSSPGQLNYGYTF. The CDR3 DNA is TGTGCCAGCAGTTCCCCGGGACAGCTCAACTATGGCTACACCTTC. This chain joins TRBV27 and TRBJ1-2; 7 bases agree with TRBD1. The V and J ends lost 4 bases and 2 bases, in that order; junction bases with no gene match: 7. The CDR3 length is 15 residues. The V gene's germline CDR1 is MNHEY and CDR2 SMNVEV (reference sequence).

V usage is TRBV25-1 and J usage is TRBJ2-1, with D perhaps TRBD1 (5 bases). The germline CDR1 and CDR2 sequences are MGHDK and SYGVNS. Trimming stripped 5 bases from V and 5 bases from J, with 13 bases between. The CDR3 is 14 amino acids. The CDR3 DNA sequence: TGTGCCAGCAGTAAGGGGTTATCGGACAATGAGCAGTTCTTC. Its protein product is CASSKGLSDNEQFF. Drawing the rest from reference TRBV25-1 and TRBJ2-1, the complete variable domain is EADIYQTPRYLVIGTGKKITLECSQTMGHDKMYWYQQDPGMELHLIHYSYGVNSTEKGDLSSESTVSRIRTEHFPLTLESARPSHTSQYLCASSKGLSDNEQFFGPGTRLTVL.

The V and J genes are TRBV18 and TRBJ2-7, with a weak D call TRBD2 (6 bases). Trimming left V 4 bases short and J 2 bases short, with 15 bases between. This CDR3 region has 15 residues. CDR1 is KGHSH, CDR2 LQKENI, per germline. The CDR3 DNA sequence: TGTGCCAGCTCACGCCTCGGGGGTATAACCTACGAGCAGTACTTC. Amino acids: CASSRLGGITYEQYF.

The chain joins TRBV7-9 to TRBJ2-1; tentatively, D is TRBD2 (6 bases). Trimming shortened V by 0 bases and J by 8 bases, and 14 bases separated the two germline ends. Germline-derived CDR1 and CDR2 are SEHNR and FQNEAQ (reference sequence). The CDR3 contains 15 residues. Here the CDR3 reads CASSLASVAEYEQFF. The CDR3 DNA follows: TGTGCCAGCAGCTTAGCGAGCGTAGCGGAATATGAGCAGTTCTTC.

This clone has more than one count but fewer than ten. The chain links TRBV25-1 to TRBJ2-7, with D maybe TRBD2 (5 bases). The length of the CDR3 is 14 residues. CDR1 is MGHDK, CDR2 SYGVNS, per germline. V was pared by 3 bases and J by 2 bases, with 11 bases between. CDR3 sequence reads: CASSEAAEPYEQYF. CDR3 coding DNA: TGTGCCAGCAGTGAGGCAGCGGAGCCCTACGAGCAGTACTTC.

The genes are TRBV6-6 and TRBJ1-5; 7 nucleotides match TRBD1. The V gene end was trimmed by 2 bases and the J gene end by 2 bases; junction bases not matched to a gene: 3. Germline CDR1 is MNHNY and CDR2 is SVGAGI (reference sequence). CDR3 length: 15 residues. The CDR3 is CASSYGQGGNQPQHF. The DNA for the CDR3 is TGTGCCAGCAGTTACGGCCAGGGGGGCAATCAGCCCCAGCATTTT.

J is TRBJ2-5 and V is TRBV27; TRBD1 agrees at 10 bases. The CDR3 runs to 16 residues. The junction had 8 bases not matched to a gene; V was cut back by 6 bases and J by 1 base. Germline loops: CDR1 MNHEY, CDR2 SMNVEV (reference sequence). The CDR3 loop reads CASSLARTGGQETQYF. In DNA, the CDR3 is TGTGCCAGCAGCCTCGCCAGGACAGGGGGCCAAGAGACCCAGTACTTC.

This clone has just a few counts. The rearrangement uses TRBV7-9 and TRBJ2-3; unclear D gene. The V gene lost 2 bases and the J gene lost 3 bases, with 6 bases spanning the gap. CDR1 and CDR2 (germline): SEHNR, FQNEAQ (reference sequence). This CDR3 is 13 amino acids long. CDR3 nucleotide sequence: TGTGCCAGCAGCTTAAGCCGGACAGATACGCAGTATTTT. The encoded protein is CASSLSRTDTQYF.